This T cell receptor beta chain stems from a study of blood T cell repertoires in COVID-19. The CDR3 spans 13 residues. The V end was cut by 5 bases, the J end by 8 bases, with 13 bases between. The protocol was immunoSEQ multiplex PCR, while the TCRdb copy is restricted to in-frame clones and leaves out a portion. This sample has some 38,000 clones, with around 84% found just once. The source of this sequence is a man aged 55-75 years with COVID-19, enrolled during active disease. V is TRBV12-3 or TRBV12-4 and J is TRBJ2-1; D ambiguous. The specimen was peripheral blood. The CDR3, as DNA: TGTGCCAGCAGTCCTCCTGACTCCGATGAGCAGTTCTTC. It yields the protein CASSPPDSDEQFF.